These T cell receptor beta chains were read from a single sample in a study of beta chain features in type 1 diabetes. Method: immunoSEQ multiplex PCR; TCRdb's copy keeps in-frame clones and lacks some. Of almost 350,000 clones in the sample, around 8.5% were seen once. Sequenced input: central memory CD4+ T cells from blood. These receptors all come from a man aged 30 to 39 with type 1 diabetes. CDR3s include the opening cysteine and the closing phenylalanine or tryptophan. Each record gives: D gene, J gene, clone size, V gene, CDR3 protein, CDR3 DNA. The D gene is left open where the match is weak. The size of a clone is reported for some rows only, either as once, few or many, or as a class for expanded clones.

>.|TRBJ2-4|.|TRBV5-1
CASSLQGGQDIQYF
TGCGCCAGCAGCTTGCAAGGGGGTCAGGACATTCAGTACTTC
>.|TRBJ2-3|few|TRBV9
CASSVTIGGGDTQYF
TGTGCCAGCAGCGTAACTATCGGGGGAGGAGATACGCAGTATTTT
>TRBD1|TRBJ2-5|few|TRBV7-2
CASSPRDSQETQYF
TGTGCCAGCAGCCCTCGGGACAGCCAAGAGACCCAGTACTTC
>TRBD1|TRBJ2-3|few|TRBV7-2
CASSRRGTGNSDTQYF
TGTGCCAGCAGCCGCCGAGGGACAGGGAATTCAGATACGCAGTATTTT
>.|TRBJ1-6|few|TRBV9
CASSVGPDERSPLHF
TGTGCCAGCAGCGTAGGGCCAGACGAGCGGTCACCCCTCCACTTT
>.|TRBJ2-4|many|TRBV5-6
CASSFPHNLAKNIQYF
TGTGCCAGCAGCTTTCCACATAATCTAGCCAAAAACATTCAGTACTTC
>.|TRBJ1-1|few|TRBV12-5
CASGLVLGTNTEAFF
TGTGCTAGTGGTTTGGTCCTCGGGACCAACACTGAAGCTTTCTTT
>.|TRBJ2-1|few|TRBV7-2
CASSQVESGEQFF
TGTGCCAGCAGCCAAGTGGAAAGCGGAGAGCAGTTCTTC
>.|TRBJ2-1|many|TRBV7-8
CASSLAAGLTTHNEQFF
TGTGCCAGCAGCTTAGCGGCAGGGCTAACAACCCACAATGAGCAGTTCTTC
>TRBD1|TRBJ2-5|.|TRBV7-9
CASSLVTGEETQYF
TGTGCCAGCAGCTTAGTGACAGGGGAAGAGACCCAGTACTTC
>.|TRBJ2-3|few|TRBV7-9
CASSLESDTQYF
TGTGCCAGCAGCTTAGAATCAGATACGCAGTATTTT
>.|TRBJ2-7|.|TRBV4-1
CASSQDRQGYEQYF
TGCGCCAGCAGCCAAGATCGGCAGGGATACGAGCAGTACTTC
>TRBD1|TRBJ1-1|.|TRBV5-1
CASSEAGTANTEAFF
TGCGCCAGCAGCGAGGCTGGGACAGCGAACACTGAAGCTTTCTTT
>.|TRBJ2-7|few|TRBV4-3
CASSHDQGGEQYF
TGCGCCAGCAGCCACGATCAGGGTGGCGAGCAGTACTTC
>TRBD1|TRBJ2-1|.|TRBV6-5
CASSYVSGTGGHEQFF
TGTGCCAGCAGTTACGTATCCGGGACAGGGGGCCATGAGCAGTTCTTC
>.|TRBJ2-3|many|TRBV7-9
CASSLAQGGTQYF
TGTGCCAGCAGCTTAGCACAGGGTGGTACGCAGTATTTT
>.|TRBJ2-2|few|TRBV6-8
CASSYGTPSPNTGELFF
TGTGCCAGCAGTTACGGGACCCCCTCACCGAACACCGGGGAGCTGTTTTTT
>TRBD1|TRBJ2-7|many|TRBV29-1
CSVEAGQGAGEQYF
TGCAGCGTCGAGGCGGGACAGGGGGCGGGGGAGCAGTACTTC
>.|TRBJ1-5|few|TRBV7-8
CASSPLRPGNNQPQHF
TGTGCCAGCAGCCCTCTGCGTCCAGGGAACAATCAGCCCCAGCATTTT
>.|TRBJ1-1|few|TRBV9
CASSEARGVTEAFF
TGTGCCAGCAGCGAAGCGCGGGGGGTCACTGAAGCTTTCTTT
>.|TRBJ2-5|.|TRBV7-2
CASSLAVAVQETQYF
TGTGCCAGCAGCTTAGCGGTCGCAGTTCAAGAGACCCAGTACTTC
>.|TRBJ2-5|.|TRBV5-6
CASSLELIRGQETQYF
TGTGCCAGCAGCTTGGAGTTGATTAGGGGGCAAGAGACCCAGTACTTC
>.|TRBJ1-2|.|TRBV9
CASSLSRDGLNYGYTF
TGTGCCAGCAGCCTTTCACGGGACGGACTAAACTATGGCTACACCTTC
>.|TRBJ1-2|few|TRBV18
CASSPDRNYGYTF
TGTGCCAGCTCACCGGACAGAAACTATGGCTACACCTTC
>TRBD1|TRBJ1-2|.|TRBV18
CASSPPTGSYGYTF
TGTGCCAGCTCACCACCGACAGGGTCCTATGGCTACACCTTC
>.|TRBJ2-5|few|TRBV7-2
CASSRVGELGETQYF
TGTGCCAGCAGCCGAGTAGGGGAACTAGGAGAGACCCAGTACTTC
>.|TRBJ2-3|few|TRBV5-5
CASSPGSYITDTQYF
TGTGCCAGCAGCCCGGGGTCCTACATCACAGATACGCAGTATTTT
>.|TRBJ1-2|few|TRBV6-6
CASSDVSGGYTF
TGTGCCAGCAGTGATGTGTCGGGAGGCTACACCTTC
>.|TRBJ2-5|many|TRBV5-4
CASSSDRYTGQETQYF
TGTGCCAGCAGCTCGGACAGATATACAGGGCAAGAGACCCAGTACTTC
>.|TRBJ1-5|few|TRBV5-6
CASSLIRESNQPQHF
TGTGCCAGCAGCTTGATCAGGGAAAGCAATCAGCCCCAGCATTTT
>TRBD1|TRBJ2-7|.|TRBV29-1
CSAAGQGAYEQYF
TGCAGCGCTGCGGGACAGGGCGCCTACGAGCAGTACTTC
>TRBD2|TRBJ2-2|few|TRBV28
CASRLTSGQNTGELFF
TGTGCCAGCAGGTTGACTAGCGGGCAGAACACCGGGGAGCTGTTTTTT
>.|TRBJ2-7|few|TRBV18
CASSQSPYEQYF
TGTGCCAGCTCACAATCCCCCTACGAGCAGTACTTC
>.|TRBJ1-6|.|TRBV7-2
CASSLARYARNSPLHF
TGTGCCAGCAGCTTAGCGAGGTATGCCCGGAATTCACCCCTCCACTTT
>.|TRBJ1-2|few|TRBV6-1
CASSEIKGLYGYTF
TGTGCCAGCAGTGAAATTAAGGGTCTCTATGGCTACACCTTC
>.|TRBJ2-7|.|TRBV5-6
CASSYGQTYEQYF
TGTGCCAGCAGCTACGGACAGACCTACGAGCAGTACTTC
>.|TRBJ2-6|few|TRBV30
CAWGPPSSGANVLTF
TGTGCCTGGGGGCCACCGAGCTCTGGGGCCAACGTCCTGACTTTC
>.|TRBJ1-1|many|TRBV4-1
CASSQDRGGNTEAFF
TGCGCCAGCAGCCAAGATAGGGGGGGAAACACTGAAGCTTTCTTT
>.|TRBJ2-1|few|TRBV5-1
CASSLAARDEQFF
TGCGCCAGCAGCTTGGCCGCTCGGGACGAGCAGTTCTTC
>TRBD1|TRBJ2-2|many|TRBV18
CASSPSTGGLTGELFF
TGTGCCAGCTCACCGTCGACAGGGGGCCTCACCGGGGAGCTGTTTTTT
>.|TRBJ2-3|many|TRBV4-3
CASSRRSGTDTQYF
TGCGCCAGCAGCCGCAGGTCGGGCACAGATACGCAGTATTTT
>.|TRBJ2-7|.|TRBV6-5
CAISGESSDEQYF
TGTGCCATCAGTGGCGAGTCTTCCGACGAGCAGTACTTC
>.|TRBJ1-5|few|TRBV10-2
CASSVGRSNQPQHF
TGCGCCAGCAGTGTGGGCAGGAGCAATCAGCCCCAGCATTTT
>TRBD2|TRBJ2-3|few|TRBV7-9
CASSRTSGDTDTQYF
TGTGCCAGCAGCCGGACTAGCGGGGACACAGATACGCAGTATTTT